This entry lists 5 T cell receptor beta chains sequenced from one sample in a study of early T cells in non-severe SARS-CoV-2 infection. TCRdb fed the 5' RACE reads into MiXCR, producing one record per CDR3 protein. The sample holds some 71,000 distinct CDR3 sequences, about 10% seen once. Sequencing was performed on whole blood. The receptors stem from an adult who was a healthcare worker with PCR-confirmed SARS-CoV-2 infection or an uninfected control (not recorded which).

The J gene is TRBJ2-1, the V gene TRBV11-3; D possibly corresponds to TRBD2 (6 bases). Germline-derived CDR1 and CDR2 are SGHNT and YENEEA. This CDR3 spans 15 amino acids. The ends were cut back, 5 bases at V and 8 bases at J, with 19 bases in the middle. In nucleotides, the CDR3 is TGTGCCAGCAGCCCCTCCCGTCGGGAGATCTATGAGCAGTTCTTC. Translation gives CASSPSRREIYEQFF.

This clonotype was counted only a few times. V is TRBV7-8 and J is TRBJ2-1; 10 bases map to TRBD2. This CDR3 is built from 17 residues. V lost 5 bases to trimming and J lost 6 bases; unmatched junction nucleotides: 13. Germline V lookup: CDR1 SGHVS, CDR2 FQNEAQ. The CDR3 DNA follows: TGTGCCAGCAGCGCCTTAGTTAAGCGGGAGGGCCGCAATGAGCAGTTCTTC. Translated, it gives CASSALVKREGRNEQFF.

This clonotype has ten or more counts. The chain links TRBV10-3 to TRBJ1-1; perhaps TRBD1 as D (6 bases). The V end lost 11 bases, the J end lost 0 bases, and 16 bases lay between the germline ends. The CDR3 contains 14 residues. The germline V gene encodes CDR1 ENHRY and CDR2 SYGVKD. The CDR3 spells CASRADRVNTEAFF. DNA of the CDR3: TGTGCCTCCCGAGCGGACAGAGTGAACACTGAAGCTTTCTTT.

This clonotype showed up just a few times. The V and J genes are TRBV7-9 and TRBJ2-1; D might be TRBD2 (6 bases). The germline V gene encodes CDR1 SEHNR and CDR2 FQNEAQ (reference sequence). The CDR3 length is 18 residues. V dropped 5 bases and J dropped 7 bases, with 27 bases sitting between them. CDR3 region: CASSPEARAGTGWNEQFF. CDR3 sequence (DNA): TGTGCCAGCAGCCCTGAAGCTAGAGCGGGCACAGGCTGGAATGAGCAGTTCTTC.

This clonotype was seen more than once but under ten times. The chain has TRBV6-1 and TRBJ2-7, with 13 nucleotides matching TRBD2. With 7 bases clipped from V and 5 bases from J, the junction kept 8 bases outside the gene matches. Germline CDR1 reads MNHNS; CDR2 reads SASEGT. The CDR3 is 15 residues long. The CDR3 loop is CASTPGLAGIDEQYF. The CDR3 coding sequence is TGTGCCAGCACCCCGGGACTAGCGGGAATCGACGAGCAGTACTTC.